This T cell receptor beta chain was sequenced for a study of graft-versus-host responses after intestinal transplantation. This CDR3 contains 14 residues. Trimming cost V 4 bases and J 6 bases; bases outside gene matches: 6. Germline V gene lookup returns CDR1 SGHNT and CDR2 YYREEE (reference sequence). Comments on this clone: Antigen unknown.

The method was immunoSEQ multiplex PCR; TCRdb's version includes in-frame clones alone and lacks a portion of them. The table has some 87,000 clones, 90% to 95% seen once. Study-level findings and limits: The marrow of recipients harbored GvH clones, and ileum or blood showed some of them first.

The origin of this receptor is a human donor who was the organ donor for an intestinal transplant. This chain links TRBV5-4 with TRBJ1-4; 7 bases map to TRBD1. Sequencing used unstimulated CD8+ T cells sorted from spleen or lymph node cells, obtained before transplant. The CDR3 DNA follows: TGTGCCAGCAGCCATACCGGGACAGATGAAAAACTGTTTTTT. This codes for CASSHTGTDEKLFF.